Reported below is one T cell receptor (beta chain). Unique molecular identifiers were built into the TCRbeta library. Each CDR3 protein gets one entry after TCRdb re-called the PCR reads with MiXCR. The sample has 400,000 to 500,000 distinct CDR3 sequences, approximately 10% seen once. CDR3 length: 15 amino acids. J gave up 3 bases and V 4 bases, and 5 bases lay outside the gene matches. Germline V gene data show CDR1 as SGHKS and CDR2 as YYEKEE (reference sequence). The source of the sample is a study of T-cell reconstitution after alpha-beta-depleted transplantation in children. Sequencing used PBMCs from the stem cell graft donor, obtained from the stem cell graft. The chain is built from TRBV5-5 and TRBJ2-4; 9 bases are a match to TRBD2. The sequence was collected from a human donor who donated a stem cell graft to a child with acute myeloid leukemia. CDR3 coding DNA: TGTGCCAGCAGCCAACGCGGGGGGGACAAAAACATTCAGTACTTC. Its translation is CASSQRGGDKNIQYF. The whole variable domain, remainder taken from reference TRBV5-5 and TRBJ2-4, is DAGVTQSPTHLIKTRGQQVTLRCSPISGHKSVSWYQQVLGQGPQFIFQYYEKEERGRGNFPDRFSARQFPNYSSELNVNALLLGDSALYLCASSQRGGDKNIQYFGAGTRLSVL.